This passage covers 27 T cell receptor beta chains from one sample sequenced in a study of blood T cell repertoires in COVID-19. Measured with immunoSEQ multiplex PCR; TCRdb has only the in-frame clones, and not every one. The sample yields about 170,000 clones, about 86% seen once. Sequenced: PBMCs or T cells enriched from blood (not recorded which). These receptors were collected from a woman aged 45 to 65 in a cohort exposed to, infected with or recovered from COVID-19 (not recorded which).

The J gene is TRBJ1-6, the V gene TRBV5-6; D possibly corresponds to TRBD1 (5 bases). V was clipped by 8 bases and J by 7 bases, with 19 bases between them. Germline values: CDR1 SGHDT, CDR2 YYEEEE. The CDR3 consists of 15 residues. Written as DNA, the CDR3 is TGTGCCAGTGGTATGGGAGGAGGGGTGAATTCACCCCTCCACTTT. Translating gives CASGMGGGVNSPLHF.

The rearrangement uses TRBV2 and TRBJ2-2; no definite D call. The V end lost 2 bases, the J end lost 4 bases, and 11 bases lay between the germline ends. The CDR3 has 15 residues. Looked up from germline, CDR1 is SNHLY and CDR2 is FYNNEI. CDR3 sequence: CASSEYVPGTGELFF. As DNA, the CDR3 is TGTGCCAGCAGTGAATATGTCCCCGGCACCGGGGAGCTGTTTTTT.

Note on this clone: One end of the junction varies from germline; a read error may be responsible. The V call is TRBV2, the J call TRBJ1-1, with no clear D. The CDR3 length is 12 residues. Looked up from germline, CDR1 is SNHLY and CDR2 is FYNNEI. The DNA of the CDR3 is TGTGCCAGCAGTGATCGGGTCTCACCTGCCCGATTT. This translates into CASSDRVSPARF.

This clone was seen only once. The genes are TRBV3-1 (or the pseudogene TRBV3-2) and TRBJ1-3, with TRBD1 identical over 7 bases. In germline, CDR1 is LGHDT, CDR2 YNNKEL (reference sequence). Trimming at V came to 8 bases and at J to 2 bases, leaving 3 bases not matched to a gene. This CDR3 has 13 residues. The CDR3 loop reads CASERGPGNTIYF. The CDR3 coding sequence is TGTGCCAGCGAGAGGGGGCCTGGAAACACCATATATTTT.

The chain combines TRBV4-2 with TRBJ2-3; D is perhaps TRBD2 (8 bases). V was shortened by 4 bases and J by 4 bases, with 27 bases between the two germline ends. Germline assignment: CDR1 LGHNA and CDR2 YNFKEQ. CDR3 length: 19 residues. The CDR3 here is CASSLTVGGAGTGADTQYF. The DNA for the CDR3 is TGTGCCAGCAGCCTAACAGTCGGGGGGGCCGGTACAGGGGCAGATACGCAGTATTTT.

DNA for the CDR3: TGTGCCAGCAGCTTAGGGCGGACTAGTTATGCCAATGAGCAGTTCTTC. Translation: CASSLGRTSYANEQFF. This rearrangement joins TRBV11-2 to TRBJ2-1, with 7 bases fitting TRBD2. The length of the CDR3 is 16 residues. The V gene end was trimmed by 1 base and the J gene end by 6 bases; junction bases not matched to a gene: 9. Germline CDR1 SGHAT, CDR2 FQNNGV.

This CDR3 is CASSSMPLSDGYTF. DNA for the CDR3: TGCGCCAGCAGCAGCATGCCCCTATCTGATGGCTACACCTTC. V usage is TRBV5-1 and J usage is TRBJ1-2; D is ambiguous. CDR1 SGHRS and CDR2 YFSETQ come from the germline V gene. The CDR3 is made up of 14 amino acids. V lost 4 bases to trimming and J lost 6 bases, with 16 bases between them.

Worth noting for this clone: One end of the junction fails to match germline, which may point to a read error. V usage is TRBV11-2 and J usage is TRBJ1-5, with 7 bases that match TRBD1. Germline V gene sequence: CDR1 SGHAT, CDR2 FQNNGV. This CDR3 contains 13 residues. CDR3 region: CASSVDRAQPQHF. Written as DNA, the CDR3 is TGTGCCAGCAGCGTAGACAGGGCCCAGCCCCAGCATTTT.

This chain uses TRBV27 with TRBJ2-1; 10 bases fit TRBD1. Germline V gives CDR1 MNHEY, CDR2 SMNVEV (reference sequence). J gave up 4 bases and V 2 bases, and 11 bases lay outside the gene matches. The CDR3 is 18 amino acids. In nucleotides, the CDR3 is TGTGCCAGCAGTTTACCCCCCACCGGGACAGGGGCATACAATGAGCAGTTCTTC. This codes for CASSLPPTGTGAYNEQFF.

The V and J genes are TRBV14 and TRBJ1-1; possibly TRBD1 for D (6 bases). This CDR3 region has 13 residues. The V gene lost 5 bases and the J gene lost 6 bases, with 13 bases spanning the gap. Germline assignment: CDR1 SGHDN and CDR2 FVKESK. The CDR3 bases are TGTGCCAGCAGCGAAACAGGGTTCCCTGAAGCTTTCTTT. As protein: CASSETGFPEAFF.

The genes are TRBV28 and TRBJ2-7; a possible D gene is TRBD2 (5 bases). V dropped 7 bases and J dropped 11 bases, with 18 bases sitting between them. Germline V gene lookup returns CDR1 MDHEN and CDR2 SYDVKM. The CDR3 sequence is 12 residues long. The CDR3 reads CASTTRKGQEYF. CDR3 nucleotide sequence: TGTGCCAGCACTACTAGAAAGGGCCAAGAGTACTTC.

In DNA, the CDR3 is TGTGCCAGCAGTTTATCGTCTAGCGGGATGGGCACCGGGGAGCTGTTTTTT. Its translation: CASSLSSSGMGTGELFF. This chain connects TRBV27 to TRBJ2-2, with 9 nucleotides matching TRBD2. Germline V gene data show CDR1 as MNHEY and CDR2 as SMNVEV (reference sequence). With 0 bases clipped from V and 4 bases from J, the junction kept 6 bases outside the gene matches. This CDR3 has 17 residues.

This clone was seen a single time. This chain uses TRBV18 with TRBJ1-1; 9 positions match TRBD1. This CDR3 region has 12 residues. Looked up from germline, CDR1 is KGHSH and CDR2 is LQKENI. V lost 5 bases and J lost 8; bases outside the gene matches: 3. CDR3 sequence: CASSADRGEAFF. CDR3 in DNA: TGTGCCAGCTCAGCGGACAGGGGAGAAGCTTTCTTT. Full variable domain (remainder filled in from reference TRBV18 and TRBJ1-1): NAGVMQNPRHLVRRRGQEARLRCSPMKGHSHVYWYRQLPEEGLKFMVYLQKENIIDESGMPKERFSAEFPKEGPSILRIQQVVRGDSAAYFCASSADRGEAFFGQGTRLTVV.

The rearrangement uses TRBV15 and TRBJ1-5; D gene uncertain. The CDR3 loop spans 16 amino acids. Trimming took 0 bases from V and 1 from J, leaving 10 bases between them. The germline V gene encodes CDR1 LNHNV and CDR2 YYDKDF (reference sequence). CDR3 in DNA: TGTGCCACCAGCAGAGATTTTGGCCAGAGCAATCAGCCCCAGCATTTT. This codes for CATSRDFGQSNQPQHF.

V usage is TRBV29-1 and J usage is TRBJ2-3; unclear D gene. This CDR3 contains 12 residues. Trimming took 5 bases from V and 4 from J, leaving 10 bases between them. CDR1 and CDR2 from the germline V gene are SQVTM and ANQGSEA. The CDR3 DNA follows: TGCAGCGTTCTTCACGGGTCAGATACGCAGTATTTT. Translation gives CSVLHGSDTQYF.

V usage is TRBV28 and J usage is TRBJ2-1, with 16 nucleotides matching TRBD2. This CDR3 spans 20 amino acids. CDR1 and CDR2 from the germline V gene are MDHEN and SYDVKM. V dropped 3 bases and J dropped 3; count of bases not matched to a gene: 11. In DNA form, the CDR3 reads TGTGCCAGCAGTTTTCCCCCGGGACTAGCGGGGGGGCCGAACTACAATGAGCAGTTCTTC. Translated: CASSFPPGLAGGPNYNEQFF.

This clone was counted only a few times. CDR3 protein: CASSFFQGDAYEQYF. In nucleotides, the CDR3 is TGTGCCAGCAGCTTTTTTCAGGGGGACGCCTACGAGCAGTACTTC. This sequence joins TRBV7-8 and TRBJ2-7, with 7 bases identical to TRBD1. This CDR3 contains 15 residues. The V segment lost 3 bases and the J segment 2 bases; nucleotides outside the gene matches: 7. Germline V gene data show CDR1 as SGHVS and CDR2 as FQNEAQ.

The chain joins TRBV19 to TRBJ2-2; 13 positions match TRBD2. CDR3 size: 16 residues. Trimming took 2 bases from V and 7 from J; bases not matched to a gene: 4. CDR1 is LNHDA, CDR2 SQIVND, per germline (reference sequence). Here the CDR3 DNA reads TGTGCCAGTAGTATAACTAGCGGGAGGGCCGGCGGGGAGCTGTTTTTT. It is translated as CASSITSGRAGGELFF.

This clone was seen once. This chain links TRBV28 with TRBJ1-1, with unresolved D. Trimming removed 6 bases at V and 0 bases at J, with 5 bases between. The germline V gene encodes CDR1 MDHEN and CDR2 SYDVKM. The CDR3 contains 12 residues. CDR3 protein: CASRAVNTEAFF. The CDR3 DNA reads as TGTGCCAGCAGGGCCGTGAACACTGAAGCTTTCTTT.

This sequence joins TRBV15 and TRBJ2-1; TRBD2 agrees at 13 bases. After removal of 4 bases from V and 8 bases from J, the junction contained 8 bases not matched to a gene. This CDR3 comprises 16 residues. The germline V gene has CDR1 LNHNV and CDR2 YYDKDF (reference sequence). The CDR3 loop reads CATSTTGTSGKHEQFF. For the CDR3, the DNA is TGTGCCACCAGCACAACCGGGACTAGCGGGAAACATGAGCAGTTCTTC.

The chain carries TRBV5-1 and TRBJ1-3; the D gene is possibly TRBD1 (5 bases). The germline V gene has CDR1 SGHRS and CDR2 YFSETQ. V was pared by 0 bases and J by 3 bases, with 7 bases between. This CDR3 is built from 14 residues. The CDR3 region is CASSLATDGNTIYF. In nucleotides, the CDR3 is TGCGCCAGCAGCTTGGCGACAGATGGAAACACCATATATTTT.

This chain links TRBV12-5 with TRBJ2-2; D may be TRBD1 (6 bases). Trimming shortened V by 7 bases and J by 1 base, and 16 bases separated the two germline ends. The CDR3 is made up of 16 amino acids. CDR1 and CDR2 (germline): LGHNT, FRNRAP. In nucleotides, the CDR3 is TGTGCTAGTGCCATCACCGGGACACAGAACACCGGGGAGCTGTTTTTT. It is translated as CASAITGTQNTGELFF.

This clone was picked up a small number of times. This chain uses TRBV11-3 with TRBJ2-7, with 9 bases matching TRBD1. This CDR3 is built from 15 residues. The V gene's germline CDR1 is SGHNT and CDR2 YENEEA. The trim removed 5 bases at V and 6 bases at J, leaving 11 bases unmatched. The CDR3 spells CASSPGTGILGEQYF. DNA of the CDR3: TGTGCCAGCAGCCCCGGGACAGGGATTTTAGGCGAGCAGTACTTC. Full variable domain (remainder filled in from reference TRBV11-3 and TRBJ2-7): EAGVVQSPRYKIIEKKQPVAFWCNPISGHNTLYWYLQNLGQGPELLIRYENEEAVDDSQLPKDRFSAERLKGVDSTLKIQPAELGDSAVYLCASSPGTGILGEQYFGPGTRLTVT.

The V call is TRBV7-9, the J call TRBJ2-5; D ambiguous. The V end was cut by 2 bases, the J end by 5 bases, with 9 bases between. Germline CDR1 SEHNR, CDR2 FQNEAQ (reference sequence). The CDR3 is 13 residues long. The DNA for the CDR3 is TGTGCCAGCAGCTTAAGCCGCGGTGAGACCCAGTACTTC. Translating gives CASSLSRGETQYF.

This clone appeared many times. This chain connects TRBV5-6 to TRBJ2-1; 7 bases are shared with TRBD2. This CDR3 region has 15 residues. Germline trimming cut 4 bases from V and 5 bases from J; bases unmatched to any gene: 9. Germline loops: CDR1 SGHDT, CDR2 YYEEEE. This CDR3 reads CASSHVGGYDNEQFF. CDR3 nucleotides: TGTGCCAGCAGCCACGTGGGGGGGTATGACAATGAGCAGTTCTTC.

This sequence joins TRBV6-2 or TRBV6-3 and TRBJ1-5, with no clear D. There are 17 residues in the CDR3. Germline V gene lookup returns CDR1 MNHEY and CDR2 SVGEGT. Trimming left V 5 bases short and J 0 bases short, with 17 bases between. The CDR3 DNA sequence: TGTGCCAGCAGTCCCTCGCGACTTAAATATAGCAATCAGCCCCAGCATTTT. Translating gives CASSPSRLKYSNQPQHF.

The chain couples TRBV5-1 to TRBJ1-6, with 7 bases lining up with TRBD1. V trimming: 2 bases; J trimming: 5 bases; junction bases outside the gene matches: 4. Germline CDR1 and CDR2: SGHRS and YFSETQ. The CDR3 is 15 amino acids. CDR3 region: CASSFSGTDNSPLHF. The CDR3 DNA sequence: TGCGCCAGCAGCTTCTCCGGGACAGATAATTCACCCCTCCACTTT.